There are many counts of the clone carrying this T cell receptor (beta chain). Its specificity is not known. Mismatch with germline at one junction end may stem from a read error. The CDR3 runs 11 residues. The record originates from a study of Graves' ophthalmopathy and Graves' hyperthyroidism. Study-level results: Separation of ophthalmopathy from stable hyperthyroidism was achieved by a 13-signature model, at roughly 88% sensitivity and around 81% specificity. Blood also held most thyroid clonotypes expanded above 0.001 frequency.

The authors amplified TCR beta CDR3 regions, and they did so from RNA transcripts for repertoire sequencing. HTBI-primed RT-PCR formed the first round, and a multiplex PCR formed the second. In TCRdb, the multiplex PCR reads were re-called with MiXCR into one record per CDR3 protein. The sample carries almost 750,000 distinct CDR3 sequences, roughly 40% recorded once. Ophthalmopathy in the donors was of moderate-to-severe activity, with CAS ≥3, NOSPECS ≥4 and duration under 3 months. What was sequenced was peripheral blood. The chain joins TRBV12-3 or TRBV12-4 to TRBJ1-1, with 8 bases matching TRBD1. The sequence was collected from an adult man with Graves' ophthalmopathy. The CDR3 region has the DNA TGTGCCAGCAGTTTAACAGGGGGGCGGATCTTT. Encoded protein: CASSLTGGRIF.